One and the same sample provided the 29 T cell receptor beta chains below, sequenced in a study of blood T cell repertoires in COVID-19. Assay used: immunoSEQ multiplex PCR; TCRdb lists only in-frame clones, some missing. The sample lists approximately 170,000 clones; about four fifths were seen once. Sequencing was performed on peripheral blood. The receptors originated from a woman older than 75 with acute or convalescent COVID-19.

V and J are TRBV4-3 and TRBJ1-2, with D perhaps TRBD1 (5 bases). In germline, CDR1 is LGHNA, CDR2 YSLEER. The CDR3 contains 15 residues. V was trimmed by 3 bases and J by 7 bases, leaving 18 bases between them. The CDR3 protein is CASSQSHLGHFGYTF. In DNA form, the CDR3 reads TGCGCCAGCAGCCAGTCCCATCTAGGACATTTTGGCTACACCTTC.

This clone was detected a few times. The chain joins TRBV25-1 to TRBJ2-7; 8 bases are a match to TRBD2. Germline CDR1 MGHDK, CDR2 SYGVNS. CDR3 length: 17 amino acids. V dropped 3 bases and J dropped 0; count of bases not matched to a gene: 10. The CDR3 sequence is CASSDSRAGESSYEQYF. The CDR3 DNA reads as TGTGCCAGCAGTGATTCCAGAGCGGGGGAGAGCTCCTACGAGCAGTACTTC.

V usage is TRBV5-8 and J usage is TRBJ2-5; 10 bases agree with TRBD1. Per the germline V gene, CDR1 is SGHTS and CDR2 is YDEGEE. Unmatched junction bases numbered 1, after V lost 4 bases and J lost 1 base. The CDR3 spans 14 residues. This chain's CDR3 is CASSGTGVQETQYF. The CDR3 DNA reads TGTGCCAGCAGCGGGACAGGGGTCCAAGAGACCCAGTACTTC.

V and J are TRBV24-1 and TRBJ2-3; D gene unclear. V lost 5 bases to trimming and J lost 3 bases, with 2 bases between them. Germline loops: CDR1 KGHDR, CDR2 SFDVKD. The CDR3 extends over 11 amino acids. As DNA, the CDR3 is TGTGCCACCAGTGCAACAGATACGCAGTATTTT. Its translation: CATSATDTQYF.

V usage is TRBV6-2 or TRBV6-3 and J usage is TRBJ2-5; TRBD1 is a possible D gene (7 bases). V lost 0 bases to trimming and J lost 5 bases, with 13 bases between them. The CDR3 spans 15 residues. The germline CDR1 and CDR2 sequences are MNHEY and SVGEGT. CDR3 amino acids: CASSYSEGAGETQYF. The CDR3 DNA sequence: TGTGCCAGCAGTTACTCGGAGGGGGCGGGGGAGACCCAGTACTTC.

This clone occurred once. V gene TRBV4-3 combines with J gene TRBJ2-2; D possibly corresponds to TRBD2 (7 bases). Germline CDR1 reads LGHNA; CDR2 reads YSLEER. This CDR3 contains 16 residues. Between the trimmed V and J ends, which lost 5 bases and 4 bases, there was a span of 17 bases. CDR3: CASSARRGGTTGELFF. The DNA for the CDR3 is TGCGCCAGCAGCGCCCGAAGGGGGGGTACCACCGGGGAGCTGTTTTTT.

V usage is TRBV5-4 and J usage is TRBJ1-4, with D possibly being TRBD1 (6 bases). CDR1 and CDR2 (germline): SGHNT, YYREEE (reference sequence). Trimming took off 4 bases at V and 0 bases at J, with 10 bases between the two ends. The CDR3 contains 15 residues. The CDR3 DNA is TGTGCCAGCAGCATAGGGACAACAACTAATGAAAAACTGTTTTTT. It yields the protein CASSIGTTTNEKLFF.

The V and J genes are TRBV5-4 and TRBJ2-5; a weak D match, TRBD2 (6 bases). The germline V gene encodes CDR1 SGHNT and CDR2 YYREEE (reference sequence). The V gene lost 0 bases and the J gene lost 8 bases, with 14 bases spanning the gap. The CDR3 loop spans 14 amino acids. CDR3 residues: CASSLGGARATQYF. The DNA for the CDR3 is TGTGCCAGCAGCTTGGGCGGGGCCCGGGCTACCCAGTACTTC.

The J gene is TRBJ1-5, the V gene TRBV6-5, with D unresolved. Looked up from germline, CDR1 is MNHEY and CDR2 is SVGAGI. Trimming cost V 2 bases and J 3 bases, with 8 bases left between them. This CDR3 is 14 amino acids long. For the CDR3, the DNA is TGTGCCAGCAGTTACGAGACACCCAATCAGCCCCAGCATTTT. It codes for CASSYETPNQPQHF.

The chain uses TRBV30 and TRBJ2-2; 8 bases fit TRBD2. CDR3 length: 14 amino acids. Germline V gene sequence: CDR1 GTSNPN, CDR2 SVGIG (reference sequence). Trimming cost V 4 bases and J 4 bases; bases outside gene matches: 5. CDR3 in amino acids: CAWKGLASTGELFF. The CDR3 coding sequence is TGTGCCTGGAAAGGACTAGCCTCCACCGGGGAGCTGTTTTTT.

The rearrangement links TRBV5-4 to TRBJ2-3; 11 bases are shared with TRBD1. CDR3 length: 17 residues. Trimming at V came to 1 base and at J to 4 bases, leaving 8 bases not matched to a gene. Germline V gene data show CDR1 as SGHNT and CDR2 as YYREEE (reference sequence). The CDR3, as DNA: TGTGCCAGCAGCTTGCCGAGGCGGACAGGGGGCGCAGATACGCAGTATTTT. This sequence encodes CASSLPRRTGGADTQYF.

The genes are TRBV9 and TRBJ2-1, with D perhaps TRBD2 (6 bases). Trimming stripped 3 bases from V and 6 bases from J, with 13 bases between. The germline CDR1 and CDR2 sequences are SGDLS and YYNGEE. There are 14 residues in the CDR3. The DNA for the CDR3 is TGTGCCAGCAGCGAAACGGGAGTGCCCAATGAGCAGTTCTTC. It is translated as CASSETGVPNEQFF. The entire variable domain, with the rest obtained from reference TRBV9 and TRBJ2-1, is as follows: DSGVTQTPKHLITATGQRVTLRCSPRSGDLSVYWYQQSLDQGLQFLIQYYNGEERAKGNILERFSAQQFPDLHSELNLSSLELGDSALYFCASSETGVPNEQFFGPGTRLTVL.

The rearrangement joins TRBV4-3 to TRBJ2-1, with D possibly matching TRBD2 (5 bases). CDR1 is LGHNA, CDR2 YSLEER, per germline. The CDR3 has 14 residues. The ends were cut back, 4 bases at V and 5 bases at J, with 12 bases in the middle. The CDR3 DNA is TGCGCCAGCAGCCCCCGAGGGTTCCACAATGAGCAGTTCTTC. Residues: CASSPRGFHNEQFF.

The CDR3: CASSLGRLADEQFF. The CDR3 bases are TGTGCCAGCAGCTTAGGGCGCCTAGCGGATGAGCAGTTCTTC. The chain recombines TRBV11-3 with TRBJ2-1; 7 bases line up with TRBD2. Germline CDR1 SGHNT, CDR2 YENEEA. Trimming took 1 base from V and 8 from J; bases not matched to a gene: 5. This CDR3 comprises 14 residues.

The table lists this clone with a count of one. Here the CDR3 reads CASSLDRNTQYF. Here the CDR3 DNA reads TGTGCCAGCAGCTTAGATAGAAATACGCAGTATTTT. The rearrangement joins TRBV7-9 to TRBJ2-3; no firm D call. The V end lost 1 base, the J end lost 7 bases, and 6 bases lay between the germline ends. The CDR3 covers 12 residues. Germline V lookup: CDR1 SEHNR, CDR2 FQNEAQ (reference sequence).

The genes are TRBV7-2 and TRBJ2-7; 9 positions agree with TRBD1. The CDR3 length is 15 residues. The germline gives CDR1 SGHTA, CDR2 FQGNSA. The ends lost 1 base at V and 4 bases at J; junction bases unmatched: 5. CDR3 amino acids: CASSLVTDRGYEQYF. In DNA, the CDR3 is TGTGCCAGCAGCTTAGTAACTGACAGGGGGTACGAGCAGTACTTC.

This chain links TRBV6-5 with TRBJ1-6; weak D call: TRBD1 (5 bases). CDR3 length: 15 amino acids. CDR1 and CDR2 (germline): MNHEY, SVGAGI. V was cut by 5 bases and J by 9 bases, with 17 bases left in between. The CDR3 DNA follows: TGTGCCAGCAGTCCCTGGCAGACAGTGGGTTCACCCCTCCACTTT. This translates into CASSPWQTVGSPLHF.

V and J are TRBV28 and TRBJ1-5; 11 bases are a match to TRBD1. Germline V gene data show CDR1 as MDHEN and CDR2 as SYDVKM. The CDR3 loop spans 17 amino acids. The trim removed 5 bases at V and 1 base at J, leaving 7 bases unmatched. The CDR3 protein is CASSPRDRGGSNQPQHF. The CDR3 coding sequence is TGTGCCAGCAGTCCCCGGGACAGGGGGGGGAGCAATCAGCCCCAGCATTTT.

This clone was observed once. In DNA, the CDR3 is TGTGCCAGTACCATTACAGGGGGTCGTGGCTACACCTTC. It specifies CASTITGGRGYTF. The rearrangement links TRBV19 to TRBJ1-2, with 8 bases lining up with TRBD1. The germline V gene has CDR1 LNHDA and CDR2 SQIVND (reference sequence). Trimming at V came to 7 bases and at J to 7 bases, leaving 8 bases not matched to a gene. The CDR3 has 13 residues.

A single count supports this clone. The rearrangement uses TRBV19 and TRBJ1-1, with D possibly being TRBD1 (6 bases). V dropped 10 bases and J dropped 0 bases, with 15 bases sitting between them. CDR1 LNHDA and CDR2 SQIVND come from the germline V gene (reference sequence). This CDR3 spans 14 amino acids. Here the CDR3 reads CATRRGGMNTEAFF. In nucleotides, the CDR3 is TGTGCCACTCGAAGAGGGGGTATGAACACTGAAGCTTTCTTT.

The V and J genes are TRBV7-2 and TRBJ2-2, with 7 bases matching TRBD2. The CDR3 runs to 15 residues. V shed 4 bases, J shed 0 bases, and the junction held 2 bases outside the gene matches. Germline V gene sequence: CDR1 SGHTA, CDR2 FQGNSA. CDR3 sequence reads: CASSWDYPNTGELFF. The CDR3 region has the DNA TGTGCCAGCAGCTGGGACTACCCGAACACCGGGGAGCTGTTTTTT.

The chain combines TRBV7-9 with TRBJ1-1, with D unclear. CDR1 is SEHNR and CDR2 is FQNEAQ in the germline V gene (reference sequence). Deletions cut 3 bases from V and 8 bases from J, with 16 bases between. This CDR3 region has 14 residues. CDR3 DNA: TGTGCCAGCAGCTTCGGGGTCCGCGATTCGGAAGCTTTCTTT. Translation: CASSFGVRDSEAFF.

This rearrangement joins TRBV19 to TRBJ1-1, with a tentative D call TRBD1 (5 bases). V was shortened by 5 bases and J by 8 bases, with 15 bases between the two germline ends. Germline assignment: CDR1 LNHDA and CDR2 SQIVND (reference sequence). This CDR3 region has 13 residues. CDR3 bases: TGTGCCAGTAGTTTGGTGGAGGGGACCGAAGCTTTCTTT. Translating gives CASSLVEGTEAFF.

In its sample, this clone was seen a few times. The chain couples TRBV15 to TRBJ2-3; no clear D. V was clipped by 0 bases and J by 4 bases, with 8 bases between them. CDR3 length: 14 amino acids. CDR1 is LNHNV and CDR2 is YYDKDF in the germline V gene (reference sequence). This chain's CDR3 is CATSRDSPADTQYF. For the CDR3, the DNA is TGTGCCACCAGCAGAGATTCCCCGGCAGATACGCAGTATTTT.

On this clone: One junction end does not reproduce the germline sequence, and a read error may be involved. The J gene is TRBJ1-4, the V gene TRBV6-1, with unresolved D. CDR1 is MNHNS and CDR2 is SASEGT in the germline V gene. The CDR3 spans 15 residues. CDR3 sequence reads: CASREHKIPNEKLFF. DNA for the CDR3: TGTGCCAGCCGTGAGCACAAGATTCCTAATGAAAAACTGTTTTTT.

Here the CDR3 reads CASRTKILDREGPQHF. As DNA, the CDR3 is TGCGCCAGCAGAACCAAGATCCTGGACAGGGAAGGGCCCCAGCATTTT. The chain combines TRBV4-1 with TRBJ1-5, with 8 bases identical to TRBD1. V trimming: 6 bases; J trimming: 9 bases; junction bases outside the gene matches: 16. Germline values: CDR1 MGHRA, CDR2 YSYEKL. This CDR3 is 16 amino acids long.

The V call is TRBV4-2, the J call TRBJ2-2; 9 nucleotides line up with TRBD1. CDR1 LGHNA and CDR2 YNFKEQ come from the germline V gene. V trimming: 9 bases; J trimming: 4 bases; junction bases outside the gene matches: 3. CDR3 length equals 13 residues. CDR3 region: CASTTGGTGELFF. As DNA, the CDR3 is TGTGCCAGTACGACAGGGGGCACCGGGGAGCTGTTTTTT.

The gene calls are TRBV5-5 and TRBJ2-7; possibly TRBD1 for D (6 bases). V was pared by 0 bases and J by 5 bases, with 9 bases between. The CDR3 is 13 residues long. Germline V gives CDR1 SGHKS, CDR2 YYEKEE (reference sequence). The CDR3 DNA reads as TGTGCCAGCAGCTTGGTTAACAGGGACGAGCAGTACTTC. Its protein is CASSLVNRDEQYF.

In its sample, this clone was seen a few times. CDR3 amino acids: CASSQGAAALYGYTF. The CDR3 coding sequence is TGTGCCAGCAGCCAAGGAGCGGCAGCTCTCTATGGCTACACCTTC. The rearrangement uses TRBV3-1 (or the pseudogene TRBV3-2) and TRBJ1-2; unclear D gene. CDR1 is LGHDT and CDR2 is YNNKEL in the germline V gene (reference sequence). Between the trimmed V and J ends, which lost 1 base and 4 bases, there was a span of 13 bases. The CDR3 runs 15 residues.